This paragraph covers one T cell receptor (beta chain) sequence. Its matching antigen is unknown. A CD45RO-CCR7+CD27+CD95- phenotype identified naive CD8+ T cells. UMI-labeled 5' RACE yielded the TRB cDNA libraries. TCRdb re-called the 5' RACE reads; one entry per CDR3 protein, DNA not given. The sample data list about 110,000 distinct CDR3 sequences. These data are taken from a study of CXCR3-negative and CXCR3-positive naive CD8 T cells. Whole-study results and caveats: Surface CD5 looked about the same in the naive subsets, so the authors worked out TCR strength from TRB CDR3 properties. In CXCR3-positive naive cells, the TRB CDR3s were more hydrophobic than in CXCR3-negative naive cells.

Germline values: CDR1 SQVTM, CDR2 ANQGSEA. The CDR3 sequence is 15 residues long. Sequencing used naive CXCR3+ CD8+ T cells from blood. Subset of the sample: CD45RO-CCR7+CD27+CD95- naive CD8+ T cells expressing CXCR3 (TNR3+). V and J are TRBV29-1 and TRBJ2-1; TCRdb selects TRBD1, and the lack of DNA leaves this call unchecked. The source of this sequence is a human donor in good health. Some clones in this sample may be carry-over from other donors' samples. The CDR3 spells CSVSLRGDTYNEQFF.